This T cell receptor (beta chain) was recovered during a study of shared T cell receptors in the human thymus. Data came from immunoSEQ multiplex PCR; TCRdb stores just in-frame clones and leaves some out. Of about 380,000 clones in the sample, around 93% were seen once. The CDR3 runs to 13 residues. CDR1 is SNHLY and CDR2 is FYNNEI in the germline V gene. The ends were cut back, 7 bases at V and 0 bases at J, with 10 bases in the middle. This TCR came from a human donor. Sequenced: thymocytes. The chain is built from TRBV2 and TRBJ2-7; weak D call: TRBD1 (6 bases). CDR3: CASTLGASYEQYF. The CDR3 DNA reads as TGTGCCAGCACCTTGGGGGCCTCCTACGAGCAGTACTTC.